Listed below are T cell receptor beta chains from one sample, sequenced in a study of blood T cells in healthy people across ages. TCRdb processed the 5' RACE reads anew with MiXCR; each CDR3 protein has one entry. The sample includes 1.5 million to 2 million distinct CDR3 sequences, around 48% seen only once; the top ten take over 2%. What was sequenced was blood. These TCRs come from a woman between 35 and 50 years old in good health. Both conserved end residues are part of each CDR3. A D gene is named only where the DNA matches it firmly. Clone size, where shown, is once, few, many, or a class for clones that have expanded.

CDR3 | DNA | length | size | J | D | V
CASSPGSNEQFF | TGTGCCAGCAGCCCGGGAAGCAATGAGCAGTTCTTC | 12 | few | TRBJ2-1 | NA | TRBV11-3
CATEGVTDTQYF | TGTGCCACCGAGGGGGTCACAGATACGCAGTATTTT | 12 | few | TRBJ2-3 | NA | TRBV28
CASSRNPRDSQETQYF | TGTGCCAGCAGCCGCAACCCACGGGACAGCCAAGAGACCCAGTACTTC | 16 | NA | TRBJ2-5 | TRBD1 | TRBV7-9
CASRVGGPDLSSYNEQFF | TGTGCCAGCAGGGTGGGGGGCCCCGACCTGAGCTCCTACAATGAGCAGTTCTTC | 18 | few | TRBJ2-1 | NA | TRBV5-5
CASSYDGSGTDTQYF | TGTGCCAGCAGTTACGACGGTTCTGGCACAGATACGCAGTATTTT | 15 | few | TRBJ2-3 | NA | TRBV6-2/TRBV6-3
CASSVRQVGTDTQYF | TGTGCCAGCAGCGTACGGCAGGTAGGAACAGATACGCAGTATTTT | 15 | NA | TRBJ2-3 | NA | TRBV9
CASSQGSGEQFF | TGTGCCAGCAGCCAGGGAAGCGGTGAGCAGTTCTTC | 12 | few | TRBJ2-1 | NA | TRBV3-1
CASSQGQGEETQYF | TGCGCCAGCAGCCAGGGACAGGGGGAAGAGACCCAGTACTTC | 14 | many | TRBJ2-5 | TRBD1 | TRBV4-3
CATNEGRSETQYF | TGTGCCACCAACGAGGGGCGGTCAGAGACCCAGTACTTC | 13 | NA | TRBJ2-5 | NA | TRBV15
CASSYLGSTDTQYF | TGCGCCAGCAGCTACTTAGGGAGCACAGATACGCAGTATTTT | 14 | few | TRBJ2-3 | NA | TRBV5-1
CASHPTGRLGYTF | TGTGCCAGCCACCCGACAGGGAGGCTTGGCTACACCTTC | 13 | once | TRBJ1-2 | TRBD1 | TRBV12-3/TRBV12-4
CASRPGQGMNTEAFF | TGTGCCAGCAGACCGGGACAGGGAATGAACACTGAAGCTTTCTTT | 15 | once | TRBJ1-1 | TRBD1 | TRBV12-3/TRBV12-4
CSVATGRESYTF | TGCAGCGTAGCGACTGGGAGGGAGAGCTACACCTTC | 12 | NA | TRBJ1-2 | NA | TRBV29-1
CASSSFGGFGTDTQYF | TGTGCCAGCAGTTCTTTCGGGGGCTTCGGTACGGATACGCAGTATTTT | 16 | NA | TRBJ2-3 | NA | TRBV27
CASSYSAGLGKTQYF | TGTGCCAGCAGTTACTCAGCGGGACTAGGAAAGACCCAGTACTTC | 15 | NA | TRBJ2-5 | TRBD2 | TRBV6-6
CASRSPGKGYGYTF | TGCGCCAGCAGATCCCCGGGCAAGGGCTATGGCTACACCTTC | 14 | NA | TRBJ1-2 | NA | TRBV4-1
CASSYRFLETDTQYF | TGTGCCAGCAGTTATCGTTTCTTGGAAACAGATACGCAGTATTTT | 15 | NA | TRBJ2-3 | NA | TRBV6-5
CASRNPIGANYGYTF | TGTGCCAGCAGAAATCCCATTGGGGCTAACTATGGCTACACCTTC | 15 | NA | TRBJ1-2 | NA | TRBV27
CASSFLAGRDEKLFF | TGCGCCAGCAGCTTTCTCGCGGGGCGGGATGAAAAACTGTTTTTT | 15 | NA | TRBJ1-4 | NA | TRBV5-1
CSVDAGGQDTQYF | TGCAGCGTTGATGCGGGGGGGCAAGATACGCAGTATTTT | 13 | NA | TRBJ2-3 | TRBD2 | TRBV29-1
CASSLQARQFF | TGTGCCAGCAGTCTACAGGCGAGGCAGTTCTTC | 11 | NA | TRBJ2-1 | NA | TRBV28
CASNRDQGANEQFF | TGTGCCAGCAACCGGGACCAGGGGGCCAATGAGCAGTTCTTC | 14 | NA | TRBJ2-1 | TRBD1 | TRBV18
CASSPTDSTLGANVLTF | TGTGCCAGCAGCCCTACCGACAGCACCCTTGGGGCCAACGTCCTGACTTTC | 17 | NA | TRBJ2-6 | NA | TRBV5-6
CASTIRRGNSYNEQFF | TGTGCCAGCACCATTAGGAGGGGAAACTCCTACAATGAGCAGTTCTTC | 16 | NA | TRBJ2-1 | NA | TRBV7-9
CASSRVGEQFF | TGTGCCAGCAGCCGCGTTGGTGAGCAGTTCTTC | 11 | many | TRBJ2-1 | NA | TRBV6-2/TRBV6-3
CASSEAQRQDSNQPQHF | TGTGCCAGCAGTGAAGCGCAGAGACAGGATAGCAATCAGCCCCAGCATTTT | 17 | once | TRBJ1-5 | NA | TRBV2
CASSPTAQLYGYTF | TGTGCCAGCAGCCCGACCGCACAGCTCTATGGCTACACCTTC | 14 | few | TRBJ1-2 | NA | TRBV7-2
CASSSGTGVYRETQYF | TGTGCCAGCAGCTCCGGGACAGGGGTTTATCGAGAGACCCAGTACTTC | 16 | few | TRBJ2-5 | TRBD1 | TRBV7-9
CSVLRTGAGQYF | TGCAGCGTTTTGCGGACAGGGGCAGGGCAGTACTTC | 12 | few | TRBJ2-7 | TRBD1 | TRBV29-1
CASSQGQGNSNQPQHF | TGTGCCAGCAGTCAAGGACAGGGAAATAGCAATCAGCCCCAGCATTTT | 16 | NA | TRBJ1-5 | TRBD1 | TRBV28
CASSQGRERQPQHF | TGCGCCAGCAGCCAAGGTAGGGAGCGGCAGCCCCAGCATTTT | 14 | few | TRBJ1-5 | NA | TRBV4-3
CASTRDPGISPLHF | TGTGCCAGCACCCGAGATCCCGGAATTTCACCCCTCCACTTT | 14 | NA | TRBJ1-6 | NA | TRBV12-3/TRBV12-4
CSATDSSQGYGYTF | TGCAGTGCTACGGACAGCTCTCAGGGGTATGGCTACACCTTC | 14 | NA | TRBJ1-2 | NA | TRBV20-1
CASSMGQTTAGEQYF | TGTGCCAGCAGCATGGGACAGACCACTGCGGGCGAGCAGTACTTC | 15 | NA | TRBJ2-7 | TRBD1 | TRBV28
CASKLIAGWSDTQYF | TGTGCCAGCAAGCTAATAGCGGGGTGGTCAGATACGCAGTATTTT | 15 | NA | TRBJ2-3 | TRBD2 | TRBV2
CASSRASRANRETQYF | TGTGCCAGCAGTCGGGCCTCCCGGGCCAATCGGGAGACCCAGTACTTC | 16 | NA | TRBJ2-5 | NA | TRBV6-2/TRBV6-3
CASSFGPTERHGYTF | TGTGCCAGCAGCTTCGGACCGACAGAAAGGCATGGCTACACCTTC | 15 | NA | TRBJ1-2 | NA | TRBV7-2
CASSQGFGGTDTQYF | TGTGCCAGCTCCCAGGGTTTTGGTGGGACAGATACGCAGTATTTT | 15 | NA | TRBJ2-3 | NA | TRBV28
CASGPTHEQYF | TGTGCCAGCGGACCTACCCACGAGCAGTACTTC | 11 | NA | TRBJ2-7 | NA | TRBV28
CSAPSWGNTGELFF | TGCAGTGCTCCTTCCTGGGGGAACACCGGGGAGCTGTTTTTT | 14 | NA | TRBJ2-2 | NA | TRBV20-1
CASSTRTQETQYF | TGCGCCAGCAGCACAAGGACACAAGAGACCCAGTACTTC | 13 | NA | TRBJ2-5 | NA | TRBV5-1
CASSPLGTSGSYEQYF | TGTGCCAGCAGCCCCCTGGGGACTAGCGGCTCCTACGAGCAGTACTTC | 16 | NA | TRBJ2-7 | TRBD2 | TRBV6-2/TRBV6-3